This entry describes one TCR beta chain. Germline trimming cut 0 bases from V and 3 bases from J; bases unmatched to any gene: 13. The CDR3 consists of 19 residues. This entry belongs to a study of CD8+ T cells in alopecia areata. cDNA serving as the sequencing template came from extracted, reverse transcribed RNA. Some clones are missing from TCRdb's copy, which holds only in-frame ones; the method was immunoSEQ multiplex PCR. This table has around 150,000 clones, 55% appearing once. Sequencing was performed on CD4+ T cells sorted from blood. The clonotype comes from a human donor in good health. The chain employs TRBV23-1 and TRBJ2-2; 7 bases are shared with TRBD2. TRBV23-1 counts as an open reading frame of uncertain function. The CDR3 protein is CASSQSDGGEPQDTGELFF. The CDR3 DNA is TGCGCCAGCAGTCAATCAGATGGGGGGGAACCCCAGGACACCGGGGAGCTGTTTTTT.